This T cell receptor beta chain appears in the sequencing data of a study of fetal regulatory T cell absence and autoimmunity (dated by TCRdb to the late 2010s). A note on the overall study: Exocrine pancreas autoimmunity was seen in the IPEX patients without clinical diabetes.

Findings and caveats that apply to the study as a whole: Compared with cord blood, the pancreas TCR compartment showed significant oligoclonal enrichment, and some top clones were enriched more than 95-fold. Cord blood and pancreas had broadly similar TRB gene family usage, resembling published neonatal and adult repertoires. The oligoclonal enrichment was taken as support for antigen-driven autoimmunity in the pancreas before birth in IPEX syndrome.

The CDR3 measures 14 amino acids from cysteine to phenylalanine. The entry retains the CDR3 DNA only, 42 bases that are in frame from base 1. Trimming at the junction amounts to 2 bases on V and 4 bases on J, and the germline ends lie 9 bases apart. Based on the germline V gene, the CDR1 and CDR2 sequences are SGHDT and YYEEEE. Regarding this clone: Its antigen remains unidentified. No base qualities exist here, and no much larger clone lies one base off it.

Repertoire sequencing was done on genomic DNA taken from frozen pancreas tissue. Genomic DNA, about 2-3.1 ug, was extracted from umbilical cord blood or frozen pancreas using the DNeasy Blood and Tissue Kit. Amplification and barcoding of TCRbeta CDR3 regions were carried out by two-step multiplex PCR on the immunoSEQ human TCRbeta survey platform. Illumina instruments were used to sequence the libraries, and IgH from the same samples was sequenced in parallel. In the original analysis: To remove PCR and sequencing errors, raw reads were filtered against the IMGT V, D, J definitions and then binned using a nearest-neighbor algorithm. Clones were defined as identical nucleotide sequences, and differential abundance between tissues was assessed by per-clone Fisher exact tests with a pFDR threshold of p<0.01. A minimum inclusion filter of 10 in either sample excluded clones with frequencies too low for statistical inference. The immunoSEQ Analyzer was used for pairwise clonal comparisons, and IMGT tools were used to assess gene family usage. The table comes from immuneACCESS by way of TCRdb, which keeps in-frame sequences with V and J called. Part of the clones is missing from these tables; in studies checked, under half for an unresolved V gene and the rest for unknown reasons. That table gives V, J and clone size, and the DNA gave D and trimming. The sample includes about 95,000 clones, with 72% observed a single time. The ten largest make up 2% of the sample.

Recombination joined TRBV5-6 with TRBJ2-2; the best D guess is TRBD2, with 5 bases matching. Sequencing input: pancreas tissue. This sequence originates from a male donor with IPEX syndrome. The nucleotide sequence is given as TGTGCCAGCAGCTTCCCTAGCCCCACCGGGGAGCTGTTTTTT. The translation is CASSFPSPTGELFF.